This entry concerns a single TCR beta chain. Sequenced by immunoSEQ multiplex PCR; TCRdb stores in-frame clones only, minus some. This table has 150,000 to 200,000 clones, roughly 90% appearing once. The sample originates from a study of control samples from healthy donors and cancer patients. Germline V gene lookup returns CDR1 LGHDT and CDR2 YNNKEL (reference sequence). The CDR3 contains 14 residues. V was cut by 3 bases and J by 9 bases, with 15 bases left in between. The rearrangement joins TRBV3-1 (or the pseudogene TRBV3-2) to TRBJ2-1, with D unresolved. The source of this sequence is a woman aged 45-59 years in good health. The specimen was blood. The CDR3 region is CASSQDPTSLEQFF. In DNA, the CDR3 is TGTGCCAGCAGCCAGGACCCGACCTCCCTTGAGCAGTTCTTC.